Sequencing of this TCR beta chain was carried out in a study of OX40 agonist ivuxolimab in advanced cancers. For the study at large: Ivuxolimab, which patients received intravenously every 2 weeks, was dosed at 0.01 to 10 mg/kg. A partial response was reached by three patients: one with hepatocellular carcinoma and two with cutaneous melanoma.

As to this clone: Antigen unknown.

J lost 6 bases, V lost 10 bases, and 16 bases had no gene match. CDR1 is ENHRY and CDR2 is SYGVKD in the germline V gene. The CDR3 contains 15 residues. General observations from the study: CD4+ and CD8+ T cells in blood underwent clonal expansion by week 6 at 0.1 to 3.0 mg/kg.

Profiled with immunoSEQ multiplex PCR; TCRdb holds only in-frame clones, not every one. The sample consists of 55,000 to 70,000 clones, nearly 90% of them appearing once. The receptor's source is an adult with an advanced solid tumor such as melanoma, head and neck, liver or kidney cancer. This chain joins TRBV10-3 and TRBJ2-3; 7 nucleotides align to TRBD1. The starting material was CD4+ or CD8+ T cells sorted from blood, obtained in a trial of the OX40 agonist ivuxolimab. CDR3 coding DNA: TGTGCCACTTTGGGCCGGGACAGTGACTTGGATACGCAGTATTTT. It specifies CATLGRDSDLDTQYF.